This entry lists 15 T cell receptor beta chains sequenced from one sample in a study of cytomegalovirus exposure and HLA in healthy donors. Clones were read by immunoSEQ multiplex PCR, and TCRdb kept only the in-frame ones, dropping some. Of around 60,000 clones in the sample, about 91% were seen once. The sequenced sample was PBMCs. These receptors originate from a young woman in good health and CMV-seronegative.

The DNA of the CDR3 is TGTGCCAGCAGTAGTAGCTATCAGGGGGGCGCCTCTGAAGCTTTCTTT. As protein: CASSSSYQGGASEAFF. The rearrangement links TRBV13 to TRBJ1-1; 7 bases agree with TRBD1. This CDR3 has 16 amino acids. CDR1 PRHDT and CDR2 FYEKMQ come from the germline V gene (reference sequence). V shed 6 bases and J 6 bases; nucleotides not matched to a gene: 16.

The J gene is TRBJ2-3, the V gene TRBV9; no clear D gene. V lost 1 base, J lost 6 bases, and 18 bases lay in between. Germline-derived CDR1 and CDR2 are SGDLS and YYNGEE. CDR3 length: 16 amino acids. In DNA form, the CDR3 reads TGTGCCAGCAGCGTAAGTGGTATGGAGCCCCCGGATACGCAGTATTTT. It encodes CASSVSGMEPPDTQYF.

The chain links TRBV5-6 to TRBJ2-3; D is possibly TRBD2 (7 bases). The CDR3 consists of 16 residues. Germline V CDR1 and CDR2: SGHDT, YYEEEE. Trimming took off 0 bases at V and 4 bases at J, with 15 bases between the two ends. The CDR3 region is CASSLVGGVPADTQYF. CDR3 nucleotides: TGTGCCAGCAGCTTGGTAGGGGGGGTTCCGGCAGATACGCAGTATTTT. Looking up the rest from reference TRBV5-6 and TRBJ2-3 gives the full variable domain: DAGVTQSPTHLIKTRGQQVTLRCSPKSGHDTVSWYQQALGQGPQFIFQYYEEEERQRGNFPDRFSGHQFPNYSSELNVNALLLGDSALYLCASSLVGGVPADTQYFGPGTRLTVL.

CDR3: CASSFSRQGENEQYF. The CDR3 nucleotides read TGTGCCAGCAGCTTCAGTCGACAGGGGGAAAACGAGCAGTACTTC. The gene calls are TRBV5-4 and TRBJ2-7; 9 bases match TRBD1. Trimming at V came to 2 bases and at J to 5 bases, leaving 8 bases not matched to a gene. The CDR3 runs 15 residues. Per the germline V gene, CDR1 is SGHNT and CDR2 is YYREEE (reference sequence).

This rearrangement joins TRBV9 to TRBJ2-7; possible D gene TRBD1, 6 bases. The V gene's germline CDR1 is SGDLS and CDR2 YYNGEE. CDR3 size: 15 residues. Trimming took 2 bases from V and 4 from J, leaving 16 bases between them. The CDR3 coding sequence is TGTGCCAGCAGCGTGGGGGCCGGGCCCTTTTACGAGCAGTACTTC. Protein sequence: CASSVGAGPFYEQYF. Complete variable domain (other parts from reference TRBV9 and TRBJ2-7): DSGVTQTPKHLITATGQRVTLRCSPRSGDLSVYWYQQSLDQGLQFLIQYYNGEERAKGNILERFSAQQFPDLHSELNLSSLELGDSALYFCASSVGAGPFYEQYFGPGTRLTVT.

V gene TRBV7-2 combines with J gene TRBJ1-5; TRBD1 agrees at 7 bases. CDR1 and CDR2 (germline): SGHTA, FQGNSA. Trimming removed 5 bases from V and 5 bases from J; junction bases left unmatched: 9. This CDR3 has 15 amino acids. The CDR3 coding sequence is TGTGCCAGCAGCCCCCAGGAAGGGGGCCATCAGCCCCAGCATTTT. Protein product: CASSPQEGGHQPQHF.

The chain employs TRBV12-5 and TRBJ2-7; the D gene is possibly TRBD1 (5 bases). This CDR3 comprises 12 residues. The V end lost 6 bases, the J end lost 4 bases, and 10 bases lay between the germline ends. Germline V CDR1 and CDR2: LGHNT, FRNRAP. In DNA, the CDR3 is TGTGCTAGTGGCCCCCAGGGATACGAGCAGTACTTC. Protein product: CASGPQGYEQYF.

In its sample, this clone is medium-sized. This chain uses TRBV6-4 with TRBJ1-1; D uncertain. The CDR3 is 13 residues long. V lost 0 bases, J lost 2 bases, and 4 bases lay in between. Germline lookup yields CDR1 MRHNA and CDR2 SNTAGT. CDR3 in amino acids: CASSDSANTEAFF. The CDR3 DNA reads TGTGCCAGCAGTGACTCGGCAAACACTGAAGCTTTCTTT.

The chain employs TRBV5-4 and TRBJ1-2, with D uncertain. The germline V gene encodes CDR1 SGHNT and CDR2 YYREEE (reference sequence). Deletions cut 4 bases from V and 7 bases from J, with 20 bases between. CDR3 size: 15 residues. CDR3 coding DNA: TGTGCCAGCAGCCCCGCCGGGATTGAGGCGGCTGGCTACACCTTC. Translation: CASSPAGIEAAGYTF.

V gene TRBV14 combines with J gene TRBJ2-1, with TRBD2 matching over 10 bases. V lost 7 bases to trimming and J lost 14 bases; unmatched junction nucleotides: 11. Germline V gives CDR1 SGHDN, CDR2 FVKESK. This CDR3 contains 13 residues. The CDR3 spells CASNPSAGGGKFF. CDR3 bases: TGTGCCAGCAACCCCTCAGCGGGAGGGGGGAAGTTCTTC.

This sequence joins TRBV19 and TRBJ2-7, with 12 bases identical to TRBD1. The CDR3 runs to 15 residues. Germline V CDR1 and CDR2: LNHDA, SQIVND (reference sequence). V trimming: 6 bases; J trimming: 5 bases; junction bases outside the gene matches: 8. The DNA for the CDR3 is TGTGCCAGTAGCCATGCCGGGACAGGGGGCGACGAGCAGTACTTC. Amino acids: CASSHAGTGGDEQYF. The full variable domain, in which reference TRBV19 and TRBJ2-7 provide the parts outside the CDR3, is DGGITQSPKYLFRKEGQNVTLSCEQNLNHDAMYWYRQDPGQGLRLIYYSQIVNDFQKGDIAEGYSVSREKKESFPLTVTSAQKNPTAFYLCASSHAGTGGDEQYFGPGTRLTVT.

This clone was recorded a few times. This chain links TRBV5-4 with TRBJ2-1; 7 positions match TRBD2. V was clipped by 0 bases and J by 5 bases; unmatched bases: 5. This CDR3 has 15 amino acids. From germline, CDR1 is SGHNT and CDR2 YYREEE (reference sequence). DNA for the CDR3: TGTGCCAGCAGCTTGGCGACTAGCATCGACAATGAGCAGTTCTTC. This sequence encodes CASSLATSIDNEQFF.

This rearrangement joins TRBV6-5 to TRBJ1-6; perhaps TRBD1 as D (6 bases). V was trimmed by 2 bases and J by 13 bases, leaving 21 bases between them. CDR1 is MNHEY, CDR2 SVGAGI, per germline. This CDR3 contains 16 residues. The CDR3 nucleotides are TGTGCCAGCAGTTACATCACTGACAGGCTGGCTGGCCCCCTCCACTTT. It translates to CASSYITDRLAGPLHF.

The rearrangement joins TRBV7-8 to TRBJ1-5; 9 bases align to TRBD1. The germline CDR1 and CDR2 sequences are SGHVS and FQNEAQ. The CDR3 has 15 amino acids. V shed 0 bases, J shed 6 bases, and the junction held 3 bases outside the gene matches. CDR3 in amino acids: CASSLAGTGIQPQHF. For the CDR3, the DNA is TGTGCCAGCAGCTTAGCCGGGACAGGGATTCAGCCCCAGCATTTT.

The rearrangement joins TRBV5-5 to TRBJ1-3, with D possibly matching TRBD1 (6 bases). The V gene's germline CDR1 is SGHKS and CDR2 YYEKEE (reference sequence). The V end was cut by 0 bases, the J end by 3 bases, with 7 bases between. This CDR3 comprises 14 residues. The CDR3 protein is CASSLVGGGNTIYF. The CDR3 region has the DNA TGTGCCAGCAGCTTGGTAGGGGGTGGAAACACCATATATTTT.